This T cell receptor (beta chain) is from a study of cytomegalovirus exposure and HLA in healthy donors. Study-level results: In most subjects, TCR beta sequences reportedly gave accurate predictions of HLA-A and HLA-B alleles.

Comment on this clone: The antigen is unknown.

60 Vbeta and 13 Jbeta primers were used in PCR. Generated by immunoSEQ multiplex PCR, the TCRdb table keeps only in-frame clones and is missing some. The table has 75,000 to 90,000 clones, about four fifths seen once; the top ten hold approximately 9%. In germline, CDR1 is SNHLY, CDR2 FYNNEI. V lost 9 bases to trimming and J lost 1 base, with 12 bases between them. CDR3 length: 13 residues. Input material: PBMCs. This chain links TRBV2 with TRBJ1-1, with D uncertain. This sequence originates from a woman aged 40-49 years in good health and CMV-seropositive. CDR3 nucleotide sequence: TGTGCCAGTTTAAACTTAAGGAACACTGAAGCTTTCTTT. Translated: CASLNLRNTEAFF. The full variable domain, in which reference TRBV2 and TRBJ1-1 provide the parts outside the CDR3, is EPEVTQTPSHQVTQMGQEVILRCVPISNHLYFYWYRQILGQKVEFLVSFYNNEISEKSEIFDDQFSVERPDGSNFTLKIRSTKLEDSAMYFCASLNLRNTEAFFGQGTRLTVV.